The clone carrying this T cell receptor (beta chain) was found a few times. Its antigen is still unknown. Preparation of the TCRbeta library used unique molecular identifiers. TCRdb called the PCR reads again in MiXCR, with one record for every CDR3 protein. The data contain 610,000 or so distinct CDR3 sequences, roughly a quarter of them seen just once; the ten biggest clones take up less than 40%. This sample is part of a study of T-cell reconstitution after alpha-beta-depleted transplantation in children. Study-level results: Approximately two months post-transplant, alpha-beta T cells reportedly originated from several hundred expanded graft clones. T-cell counts and diversity at one year following transplant were attributed mainly to newly produced T cells. Day-60 TCRbeta diversity that was high in some patients was derived from surviving recipient T cells and thymic progenitors.

This CDR3 has 14 residues. V lost 0 bases and J lost 9, with 9 bases in between. Germline V CDR1 and CDR2: LNHNV, YYDKDF (reference sequence). V is TRBV15 and J is TRBJ1-6; D remains ambiguous. The TCR comes from a boy under two years old with Wiskott-Aldrich syndrome, due to receive a stem cell transplant. The specimen comprised PBMCs, sampled before TCRalphabeta/CD19-depleted stem cell transplant. The DNA of the CDR3 is TGTGCCACCAGCAGAGATACCGCCGGTTCACCCCTCCACTTT. Translation: CATSRDTAGSPLHF. The full variable domain, rest sourced from reference TRBV15 and TRBJ1-6, is DAMVIQNPRYQVTQFGKPVTLSCSQTLNHNVMYWYQQKSSQAPKLLFHYYDKDFNNEADTPDNFQSRRPNTSFCFLDIRSPGLGDTAMYLCATSRDTAGSPLHFGNGTRLTVT.